The 22 T cell receptor beta chains reported below all come from one sample, sequenced in a study of T cells after posttransplantation cyclophosphamide. Cells defined as naive were viable CD3+CD4+ or CD3+CD8+ and CCR7+CD45RA+CD45RO-CD95-CD27+CD28+. Profiling relied on immunoSEQ multiplex PCR, and the TCRdb table lists in-frame clones only, not all of them. The table lists about 16,000 clones, 94% of them singletons, with 0.27% in the top ten. Sequences were obtained from naive CD4+ T cells sorted from blood. These receptors originate from a woman aged 45-59 years in good health and a related stem cell transplant donor.

The chain has TRBV5-1 and TRBJ2-1, with 10 bases aligning to TRBD2. With 0 bases clipped from V and 8 bases from J, the junction kept 5 bases outside the gene matches. In germline, CDR1 is SGHRS, CDR2 YFSETQ. The CDR3 length is 15 residues. The CDR3 region is CASSLVASGSDEQFF. The CDR3 DNA reads as TGCGCCAGCAGCTTGGTGGCTAGCGGGAGCGATGAGCAGTTCTTC.

This chain uses TRBV2 with TRBJ1-2, with a weak D call TRBD1 (5 bases). Germline CDR1 is SNHLY and CDR2 is FYNNEI. V was shortened by 8 bases and J by 4 bases, with 14 bases between the two germline ends. The CDR3 covers 13 residues. DNA for the CDR3: TGTGCCAGCTCGACAGTCCGTTTCTATGGCTACACCTTC. Translating it yields CASSTVRFYGYTF.

CDR3 loop: CASSLSAGRLSYEQYF. As DNA, the CDR3 is TGTGCCAGCAGCTTATCGGCGGGGCGACTCTCCTACGAGCAGTACTTC. The rearrangement links TRBV11-1 to TRBJ2-7, with D possibly being TRBD2 (6 bases). Germline-derived CDR1 and CDR2 are SGHAT and FQDESV (reference sequence). The CDR3 covers 16 residues. Trimming removed 2 bases from V and 0 bases from J, with 14 bases in between.

The chain couples TRBV7-6 to TRBJ2-1, with 12 bases lining up with TRBD2. Germline assignment: CDR1 SGHVS and CDR2 FNYEAQ. V trimming: 5 bases; J trimming: 9 bases; junction bases outside the gene matches: 14. This CDR3 has 17 amino acids. This chain's CDR3 is CASSQPRLAGAPGEQFF. The CDR3 nucleotides are TGTGCCAGCAGCCAACCTCGACTAGCGGGAGCCCCGGGTGAGCAGTTCTTC.

The CDR3 here is CASSLFSSTDTQYF. CDR3 coding DNA: TGTGCCAGCAGCTTGTTCTCCAGCACAGATACGCAGTATTTT. The gene calls are TRBV5-4 and TRBJ2-3, with D unresolved. Germline V gene data show CDR1 as SGHNT and CDR2 as YYREEE (reference sequence). Between the trimmed V and J ends, which lost 1 base and 0 bases, there was a span of 6 bases. This CDR3 spans 14 amino acids.

This clone appeared a single time. The rearrangement joins TRBV6-1 to TRBJ1-2; tentatively, D is TRBD1 (5 bases). The length of the CDR3 is 15 residues. Germline V gene lookup returns CDR1 MNHNS and CDR2 SASEGT. V was cut by 5 bases and J by 4 bases, with 17 bases left in between. The CDR3 DNA is TGTGCCAGCAGTAAGTGGCAGGGCGGGAGCTATGGCTACACCTTC. It translates to CASSKWQGGSYGYTF.

This chain connects TRBV16 to TRBJ1-4; no clear D. Germline assignment: CDR1 KGHSY and CDR2 FQNENV. The ends were cut back, 0 bases at V and 7 bases at J, with 12 bases in the middle. This CDR3 has 15 amino acids. The DNA for the CDR3 is TGTGCCAGCAGCCAATCGCGGCCAGGAGGTGAAAAACTGTTTTTT. Protein sequence: CASSQSRPGGEKLFF.

The chain joins TRBV27 to TRBJ1-4; 12 nucleotides align to TRBD1. After removal of 6 bases from V and 8 bases from J, the junction contained 7 bases not matched to a gene. The germline CDR1 and CDR2 sequences are MNHEY and SMNVEV (reference sequence). The CDR3 length is 15 residues. The CDR3: CASSEPGQGAEKLFF. The CDR3 bases are TGTGCCAGCAGCGAGCCGGGACAGGGGGCGGAAAAACTGTTTTTT. Variable domain in full (rest from reference TRBV27 and TRBJ1-4): EAQVTQNPRYLITVTGKKLTVTCSQNMNHEYMSWYRQDPGLGLRQIYYSMNVEVTDKGDVPEGYKVSRKEKRNFPLILESPSPNQTSLYFCASSEPGQGAEKLFFGSGTQLSVL.

The chain links TRBV5-1 to TRBJ1-1, with 7 bases identical to TRBD1. Germline trimming cut 1 base from V and 4 bases from J; bases unmatched to any gene: 7. The germline V gene encodes CDR1 SGHRS and CDR2 YFSETQ. The CDR3 loop spans 15 amino acids. This CDR3 reads CASSLWGTETTEAFF. Written as DNA, the CDR3 is TGCGCCAGCAGCTTGTGGGGGACAGAAACCACTGAAGCTTTCTTT. Looking up the rest from reference TRBV5-1 and TRBJ1-1 gives the full variable domain: KAGVTQTPRYLIKTRGQQVTLSCSPISGHRSVSWYQQTPGQGLQFLFEYFSETQRNKGNFPGRFSGRQFSNSRSEMNVSTLELGDSALYLCASSLWGTETTEAFFGQGTRLTVV.

J is TRBJ2-3 and V is TRBV5-1; D perhaps matches TRBD2 (5 bases). Trimming pared 4 bases from V and 1 base from J, leaving 16 bases between. This CDR3 comprises 16 residues. Germline V lookup: CDR1 SGHRS, CDR2 YFSETQ. The CDR3 sequence: CASSTRPTGGTDTQYF. CDR3 coding DNA: TGCGCCAGCAGCACCCGACCCACCGGGGGCACAGATACGCAGTATTTT. The whole variable domain, filled in from reference TRBV5-1 and TRBJ2-3, reads KAGVTQTPRYLIKTRGQQVTLSCSPISGHRSVSWYQQTPGQGLQFLFEYFSETQRNKGNFPGRFSGRQFSNSRSEMNVSTLELGDSALYLCASSTRPTGGTDTQYFGPGTRLTVL.

The CDR3 reads CASSRSGRTDTQYF. CDR3 nucleotide sequence: TGTGCCAGCAGCCGAAGCGGCAGGACAGATACGCAGTATTTT. This chain uses TRBV2 with TRBJ2-3, with a tentative D call TRBD2 (5 bases). V lost 6 bases, J lost 3 bases, and 13 bases lay in between. The CDR3 runs to 14 residues. Germline CDR1 and CDR2: SNHLY and FYNNEI.

The chain has TRBV6-1 and TRBJ2-7; 9 bases align to TRBD2. CDR1 is MNHNS and CDR2 is SASEGT in the germline V gene. This CDR3 has 15 amino acids. V gave up 7 bases and J gave up 3 bases; unmatched junction bases: 10. CDR3 sequence: CASTRRGGDIYEQYF. The CDR3 DNA follows: TGTGCCAGCACCCGGCGGGGGGGGGACATCTACGAGCAGTACTTC.

The J gene is TRBJ2-7, the V gene TRBV18; TRBD2 aligns across 8 bases. Germline-derived CDR1 and CDR2 are KGHSH and LQKENI. V gave up 2 bases and J gave up 4 bases; unmatched junction bases: 4. The CDR3 runs 14 residues. CDR3 nucleotides: TGTGCCAGCTCACCAAGCGGGAGCTGGTACGAGCAGTACTTC. Amino acids: CASSPSGSWYEQYF.

The rearrangement links TRBV10-1 to TRBJ1-4; D uncertain. The CDR3 spans 13 residues. Germline V gene data show CDR1 as WNHNN and CDR2 as SYGVQD (reference sequence). Trimming shortened V by 0 bases and J by 7 bases, and 6 bases separated the two germline ends. CDR3 bases: TGCGCCAGCAGTGAGTCTAATTCTGAAAAACTGTTTTTT. Translated, it gives CASSESNSEKLFF.

The rearrangement links TRBV5-4 to TRBJ2-1, with D perhaps matching TRBD2 (5 bases). Germline CDR1 reads SGHNT; CDR2 reads YYREEE (reference sequence). This CDR3 has 15 amino acids. V lost 4 bases and J lost 0, with 11 bases in between. This CDR3 is CASSRADSSYNEQFF. The CDR3 nucleotides are TGTGCCAGCAGCCGAGCGGATAGCTCCTACAATGAGCAGTTCTTC.

V is TRBV5-4 and J is TRBJ1-1; D possibly corresponds to TRBD1 (6 bases). V shed 3 bases and J shed 3 bases, with 12 bases lying between them. The length of the CDR3 is 14 residues. Per the germline V gene, CDR1 is SGHNT and CDR2 is YYREEE (reference sequence). CDR3 amino acids: CASSSAGAHTEAFF. CDR3 coding DNA: TGTGCCAGCAGCTCCGCAGGGGCCCACACTGAAGCTTTCTTT.

This rearrangement joins TRBV6-5 to TRBJ1-4, with unresolved D. CDR1 is MNHEY, CDR2 SVGAGI, per germline. The CDR3 contains 16 residues. The ends were cut back, 0 bases at V and 4 bases at J, with 12 bases in the middle. The CDR3 nucleotides are TGTGCCAGCAGTTACTCAGCCGCCCGTGGTAATGAAAAACTGTTTTTT. As protein: CASSYSAARGNEKLFF.

The chain is built from TRBV29-1 and TRBJ2-2; TRBD1 matches at 8 bases. The CDR3 covers 16 residues. V gave up 6 bases and J gave up 4 bases; unmatched junction bases: 13. Germline-derived CDR1 and CDR2 are SQVTM and ANQGSEA. This CDR3 is CSVGSHSGTGTGELFF. The CDR3 coding sequence is TGCAGCGTGGGGAGCCATTCCGGGACAGGCACCGGGGAGCTGTTTTTT.

V is TRBV7-7 and J is TRBJ2-3; TRBD2 matches at 12 bases. The CDR3 loop spans 19 amino acids. Per the germline V gene, CDR1 is SSHAT and CDR2 is FNYEAQ (reference sequence). V lost 1 base to trimming and J lost 4 bases; unmatched junction nucleotides: 12. The DNA for the CDR3 is TGTGCCAGCAGCTTAGAGTCCCGGACTAGCGGGACAGGGGCAGATACGCAGTATTTT. It is translated as CASSLESRTSGTGADTQYF.

The V and J genes are TRBV29-1 and TRBJ2-7; no definite D call. Germline lookup yields CDR1 SQVTM and CDR2 ANQGSEA. Trimming stripped 4 bases from V and 2 bases from J, with 9 bases between. The CDR3 is 12 residues long. The CDR3 coding sequence is TGCAGCGTTGCTGGCACCCCCTACGAGCAGTACTTC. Translation: CSVAGTPYEQYF.

The V call is TRBV5-1, the J call TRBJ2-7, with TRBD2 matching over 7 bases. From germline, CDR1 is SGHRS and CDR2 YFSETQ. V lost 3 bases to trimming and J lost 0 bases; unmatched junction nucleotides: 3. The CDR3 totals 14 residues. The CDR3 reads CASSSIAGSYEQYF. In DNA form, the CDR3 reads TGCGCCAGCAGCTCCATAGCGGGCTCCTACGAGCAGTACTTC.

V and J are TRBV14 and TRBJ1-1; D is unclear. The CDR3 sequence is 16 residues long. Germline V gives CDR1 SGHDN, CDR2 FVKESK. Trimming pared 0 bases from V and 6 bases from J, leaving 17 bases between. CDR3 DNA sequence: TGTGCCAGCAGCCAAGAAAGCCGAGGGTTGGGCTCTGAAGCTTTCTTT. This gives the protein CASSQESRGLGSEAFF.